This entry concerns a single T cell receptor beta chain. The sample is drawn from a study of blood T cell repertoires in COVID-19. Libraries were prepared by immunoSEQ multiplex PCR; TCRdb keeps only in-frame clonotypes and omits some of them. Of approximately 190,000 clones listed, 80% were seen once; the top ten hold about 6.9%. This CDR3 is 11 amino acids long. The V end was cut by 6 bases, the J end by 14 bases, with 11 bases between. Looked up from germline, CDR1 is LNHDA and CDR2 is SQIVND (reference sequence). The sample consisted of peripheral blood. The chain is built from TRBV19 and TRBJ1-6, with a possible D match to TRBD1 (5 bases). The TCR was taken from a man aged 55-75 years with acute or convalescent COVID-19. Here the CDR3 reads CASRDSLSLHF. CDR3 DNA sequence: TGTGCCAGTAGAGACAGTTTATCCCTCCACTTT.